This is a list of T cell receptor beta chains from one sample in a study of T-cell memory formation after mild COVID-19. MiXCR, run by TCRdb on the 5' RACE reads, gives a single entry per CDR3 protein. The sample holds 270,000 or so distinct CDR3 sequences; roughly 17% are singletons and the top ten take approximately 20%. The specimen was PBMCs or a T cell subset sorted from them (not recorded which). These receptors all come from a man aged 18-30 years who had mild COVID-19 (a few samples of this study predate the infection). Cell type and time point are not known. Both conserved end residues are part of each CDR3. D genes are given only for firm matches. Size is omitted from some rows. Given values are once, few, many or a class for expanded clones.

V	size	J	D	CDR3	DNA
TRBV2	-	TRBJ1-1	TRBD1	CASGEESNRGPLRFF	TGTGCCAGCGGTGAGGAATCGAACAGGGGACCTCTGCGGTTCTTT
TRBV11-2	-	TRBJ2-5	-	CASQNAAETQYF	TGTGCCAGCCAGAATGCGGCAGAGACCCAGTACTTC
TRBV6-5	few	TRBJ2-5	-	CASRDRLQETQYF	TGTGCCAGCAGAGACAGATTGCAAGAGACCCAGTACTTC
TRBV4-1	few	TRBJ1-2	TRBD1	CASSQVQGANLGYTF	TGCGCCAGCAGCCAAGTACAGGGGGCTAATCTGGGCTACACCTTC
TRBV2	many	TRBJ2-3	TRBD1	CASKTGVTDTQYF	TGTGCCAGCAAAACAGGGGTAACAGATACGCAGTATTTT
TRBV7-9	few	TRBJ2-5	-	CASSFQGSQETQYF	TGTGCCAGCAGCTTTCAGGGGAGTCAAGAGACCCAGTACTTC
TRBV24-1	many	TRBJ2-2	TRBD2	CATSVFGGGLDTGELFF	TGTGCCACCAGTGTTTTCGGGGGGGGCCTTGACACCGGGGAGCTGTTTTTT
TRBV10-3	many	TRBJ1-4	-	CAISGRDAPKANEKLFF	TGTGCCATCAGCGGACGGGACGCTCCTAAGGCTAATGAAAAACTGTTTTTT
TRBV5-6	few	TRBJ1-4	-	CASSFGAYEKLFF	TGTGCCAGCAGCTTCGGTGCCTATGAAAAACTGTTTTTT
TRBV7-2	-	TRBJ1-5	-	CASSLERSNQPQHF	TGTGCCAGCAGCTTAGAACGGTCGAATCAGCCCCAGCATTTT
TRBV20-1	-	TRBJ2-1	TRBD1	CSARDPRGRLHEQFF	TGCAGTGCTAGAGACCCGAGGGGGCGGTTACATGAGCAGTTCTTC
TRBV7-9	-	TRBJ1-2	-	CASSLVPPGVGYTF	TGTGCCAGCAGCTTAGTCCCTCCAGGGGTTGGCTACACCTTC
TRBV12-3/TRBV12-4	few	TRBJ2-5	-	CASSLAGRGRGKTQYF	TGTGCCAGCAGTTTAGCGGGTAGGGGGCGCGGGAAGACCCAGTACTTC
TRBV7-2	few	TRBJ1-1	-	CASSSGHGAFF	TGTGCCAGCAGCTCGGGACACGGAGCTTTCTTT
TRBV11-2	many	TRBJ1-2	-	CASSFAGTSNYGYTF	TGTGCCAGCAGCTTTGCAGGAACCAGCAACTATGGCTACACCTTC
TRBV2	-	TRBJ2-5	-	CAVQGGETQYF	TGTGCCGTCCAAGGGGGGGAGACCCAGTACTTC
TRBV15	many	TRBJ2-2	-	CATSRDPEAGELFF	TGTGCCACCAGCAGAGATCCGGAAGCCGGGGAGCTGTTTTTT
TRBV5-1	-	TRBJ2-1	-	CASRRDIGMINEQFF	TGCGCCAGCAGACGGGACATCGGGATGATAAATGAGCAGTTCTTC
TRBV6-5	few	TRBJ2-2	TRBD2	CASSSAGAGTGELFF	TGTGCCAGCAGTTCAGCGGGGGCGGGCACCGGGGAGCTGTTTTTT
TRBV7-8	few	TRBJ1-1	-	CASSSGLRNTEAFF	TGTGCCAGCAGCTCGGGCCTTCGGAACACTGAAGCTTTCTTT
TRBV9	once	TRBJ1-1	-	CASSVRDGNTEAFF	TGTGCCAGCAGCGTGAGGGATGGGAACACTGAAGCTTTCTTT
TRBV6-5	few	TRBJ2-3	-	CASSYIRDPRILEYF	TGTGCCAGCAGTTACATCAGAGACCCCCGTATCCTAGAGTATTTT
TRBV5-1	few	TRBJ2-7	-	CASSINRWYEQYF	TGCGCCAGCAGCATTAACAGGTGGTACGAGCAGTACTTC
TRBV4-3	few	TRBJ2-7	-	CASSPRAGSYEQYF	TGCGCCAGCAGCCCCCGGGCAGGCTCCTACGAGCAGTACTTC
TRBV6-1	few	TRBJ2-3	-	CASSETGPDTQYF	TGTGCCAGCAGTGAAACGGGGCCAGATACGCAGTATTTT
TRBV29-1	few	TRBJ2-3	TRBD1	CSVEDRGTQYF	TGCAGCGTTGAAGACAGGGGGACGCAGTATTTT
TRBV2	-	TRBJ2-5	-	CASKVGRETQYF	TGTGCCAGCAAGGTCGGGCGGGAGACCCAGTACTTC
TRBV5-5	-	TRBJ2-3	-	CASSLEGRTQYF	TGTGCCAGCAGCTTGGAGGGCCGAACGCAGTATTTT
TRBV24-1	few	TRBJ2-5	-	CATSGGSGETQYF	TGTGCCACCAGTGGGGGTAGCGGAGAGACCCAGTACTTC
TRBV24-1	-	TRBJ2-5	TRBD2	CATSPGLEETQYF	TGTGCCACCAGTCCCGGACTAGAAGAGACCCAGTACTTC
TRBV6-6	-	TRBJ1-2	-	CASNQEGRDYGYTF	TGTGCCAGCAACCAGGAGGGGAGGGACTATGGCTACACCTTC
TRBV3-1	few	TRBJ1-5	TRBD1	CASSRGTGNEPQHF	TGTGCCAGCAGCCGCGGGACAGGAAATGAGCCCCAGCATTTT
TRBV7-2	many	TRBJ2-3	TRBD2	CASSWTSGGTDTQYF	TGTGCCAGCAGCTGGACTAGCGGGGGTACAGATACGCAGTATTTT
TRBV7-2	few	TRBJ1-2	-	CASTYTGVYGYTF	TGTGCCAGCACCTATACAGGCGTCTATGGCTACACCTTC
TRBV6-5	many	TRBJ1-2	-	CASSRDAGGYTF	TGTGCCAGCAGTCGGGACGCCGGAGGCTACACCTTC
TRBV12-5	few	TRBJ1-1	-	CASGLSWDPKAFF	TGTGCTAGTGGTCTCTCCTGGGACCCGAAAGCTTTCTTT
TRBV12-5	-	TRBJ2-5	-	CASAPTGTLETQYF	TGTGCTAGTGCCCCTACCGGGACTTTAGAGACCCAGTACTTC
TRBV20-1	many	TRBJ2-1	-	CSANQGSNEQFF	TGCAGTGCTAATCAAGGGAGTAATGAGCAGTTCTTC
TRBV12-3/TRBV12-4	many	TRBJ1-2	-	CASSYGEAYGYTF	TGTGCCAGCAGTTACGGGGAGGCCTATGGCTACACCTTC
TRBV7-6	few	TRBJ2-3	-	CASSLDRRDTQYF	TGTGCCAGCAGCTTAGACCGGAGGGATACGCAGTATTTT
TRBV27	many	TRBJ2-7	-	CASSFRGSYEQYF	TGTGCCAGCAGTTTTCGCGGGTCCTACGAGCAGTACTTC
TRBV6-2/TRBV6-3	-	TRBJ2-1	TRBD1	CASSYSEGGHNNEQFF	TGTGCCAGCAGTTACTCTGAAGGGGGCCATAACAATGAGCAGTTCTTC
TRBV20-1	-	TRBJ1-1	-	CSARGGSAEAFF	TGCAGTGCTAGAGGGGGCTCGGCGGAAGCTTTCTTT
TRBV2	-	TRBJ1-2	-	CASSEARWAQLGRPGGYTF	TGTGCCAGCAGTGAAGCGCGCTGGGCGCAGCTTGGGCGCCCCGGTGGCTACACCTTC
TRBV10-3	-	TRBJ2-5	TRBD1	CAIREQGETQYF	TGTGCCATCAGAGAACAGGGGGAGACCCAGTACTTC
TRBV29-1	-	TRBJ2-3	TRBD2	CSVELAGGITDTQYF	TGCAGCGTTGAATTAGCGGGGGGGATCACAGATACGCAGTATTTT
TRBV4-3	-	TRBJ1-5	-	CASSQERFSNQPQHF	TGCGCCAGCAGCCAAGAGCGGTTTAGCAATCAGCCCCAGCATTTT
TRBV5-1	few	TRBJ2-3	TRBD2	CASSLTSGVVTDTQYF	TGCGCCAGCAGCTTGACTAGCGGCGTTGTCACAGATACGCAGTATTTT
TRBV20-1	few	TRBJ1-2	TRBD1	CSASRTGNYGYTF	TGCAGTGCTAGCCGGACAGGAAACTATGGCTACACCTTC
TRBV10-3	-	TRBJ2-2	-	CAISESGRGNTGELFF	TGTGCCATCAGTGAGTCCGGCAGGGGAAACACCGGGGAGCTGTTTTTT
TRBV11-2	-	TRBJ2-2	TRBD1	CASSFSGTGSSNTGELFF	TGTGCCAGCAGCTTTTCCGGGACAGGGTCGAGCAACACCGGGGAGCTGTTTTTT
TRBV3-1	-	TRBJ1-2	-	CASSVNANYGYTF	TGTGCCAGCAGCGTGAACGCTAACTATGGCTACACCTTC
TRBV7-6	many	TRBJ2-1	-	CASSHQESSYNEQFF	TGTGCCAGCAGTCACCAGGAGAGCTCCTACAATGAGCAGTTCTTC